Presented here are 5 T cell receptor beta chains from one specimen sequenced in a study of T cell responses to AZD1222 COVID-19 vaccine. The table came from immunoSEQ multiplex PCR; TCRdb's copy has only in-frame clones and leaves some out. Among 58,000 or so clones listed, about 83% were seen once. The material was peripheral blood, obtained on day 0 of AZD1222 vaccination. The receptors originated from an adult in good health.

The V call is TRBV4-3, the J call TRBJ2-1; 8 positions match TRBD1. With 2 bases clipped from V and 0 bases from J, the junction kept 9 bases outside the gene matches. The CDR3 contains 18 residues. Germline CDR1 and CDR2: LGHNA and YSLEER. CDR3 in amino acids: CASSQPQGARSSYNEQFF. CDR3 sequence (DNA): TGCGCCAGCAGCCAACCCCAGGGGGCGAGGAGCTCCTACAATGAGCAGTTCTTC.

The chain employs TRBV4-3 and TRBJ2-6; D possibly uses TRBD1 or TRBD2 (7 bases each). The germline V gene has CDR1 LGHNA and CDR2 YSLEER. The CDR3 is 18 amino acids. Trimming removed 4 bases from V and 2 bases from J, with 18 bases in between. In DNA form, the CDR3 reads TGCGCCAGCAGCCTATCAGGGGGGGTCTACGCTGGGGCCAACGTCCTGACTTTC. Protein product: CASSLSGGVYAGANVLTF.

The V and J genes are TRBV5-4 and TRBJ2-5; 9 bases agree with TRBD2. With V trimmed by 4 bases and J by 4 bases, 11 bases remained unmatched. This CDR3 has 16 residues. The germline V gene has CDR1 SGHNT and CDR2 YYREEE (reference sequence). For the CDR3, the DNA is TGTGCCAGCAGCCGCGCTCTCAGCGGGGGGCGAGAGACCCAGTACTTC. It encodes CASSRALSGGRETQYF. Variable domain in full (rest from reference TRBV5-4 and TRBJ2-5): ETGVTQSPTHLIKTRGQQVTLRCSSQSGHNTVSWYQQALGQGPQFIFQYYREEENGRGNFPPRFSGLQFPNYSSELNVNALELDDSALYLCASSRALSGGRETQYFGPGTRLLVL.

J is TRBJ2-2 and V is TRBV4-2, with no clear D. Trimming took 0 bases from V and 0 from J, leaving 5 bases between them. CDR1 LGHNA and CDR2 YNFKEQ come from the germline V gene. The length of the CDR3 is 15 residues. Written as DNA, the CDR3 is TGTGCCAGCAGCCAAGACAGCACGAACACCGGGGAGCTGTTTTTT. It is translated as CASSQDSTNTGELFF.

The chain is built from TRBV19 and TRBJ2-7; D is uncertain. Trimming removed 6 bases at V and 3 bases at J, with 15 bases between. CDR3 length: 14 residues. Germline CDR1 and CDR2: LNHDA and SQIVND (reference sequence). CDR3 loop: CASRAGSVGYEQYF. The CDR3 DNA reads as TGTGCCAGTAGGGCCGGCAGCGTGGGCTACGAGCAGTACTTC.